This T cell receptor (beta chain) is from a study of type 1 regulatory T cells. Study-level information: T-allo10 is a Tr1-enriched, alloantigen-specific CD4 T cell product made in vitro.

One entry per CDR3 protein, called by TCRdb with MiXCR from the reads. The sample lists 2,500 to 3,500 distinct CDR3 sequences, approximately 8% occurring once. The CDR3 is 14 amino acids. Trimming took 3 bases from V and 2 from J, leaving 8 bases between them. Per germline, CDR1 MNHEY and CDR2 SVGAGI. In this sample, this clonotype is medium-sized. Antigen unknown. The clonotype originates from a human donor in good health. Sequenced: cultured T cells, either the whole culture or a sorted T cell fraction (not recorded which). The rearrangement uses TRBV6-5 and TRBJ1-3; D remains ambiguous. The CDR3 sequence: CASSYLWAGNTIYF. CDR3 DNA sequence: TGTGCCAGCAGTTATTTATGGGCTGGAAACACCATATATTTT.